The source of this T cell receptor (beta chain) is a study of blood T cells in healthy people across ages (dated by TCRdb to about 2015). Background on the whole study: In model experiments, template switching captured roughly one uniquely barcoded TCR beta cDNA molecule for every two T cells. To track age-related changes in TCR beta repertoire diversity, the study relied on deep sequencing normalized with unique cDNA molecular identifiers. Four age groups were formed from the donors: young (average 16 years), middle-aged (approximately 40), aged (around 68) and long-lived (approximately 80). To avoid experimental bias, donors of different ages were spread randomly across the sequencing lanes. The study analyzed two additional independent replicas of 1 million unique cDNA reads from the same blood draw for two donors, one aged 18 to 30 and one aged 80 or older. The study at large found these results: Compared with the aged group, the long-lived group had more naive CD4+ T cells, fewer expanded clones and increased TCR diversity, suggesting age selection. Donor CMV infection status was unknown, potentially confounding age-related changes in expanded clonotypes. Observed TCR beta diversity correlated strongly with the percentage of naive T cells measured by flow cytometry. Observed TCR beta diversity per million T cells fell roughly linearly with age, and a significant reduction was already apparent by age around 40. Because profiling used bulk unsorted PBMCs, naive and antigen-experienced compartments could not be compared conclusively. Estimates of total diversity based on one million sequenced T cells were regarded as lower bounds and as underestimates.

The CDR1 and CDR2 encoded by the germline V gene are SGHTA and FQGNSA. V sheds 4 bases and J sheds 8 bases, leaving 5 bases between their ends. The CDR3, from cysteine to phenylalanine, totals 10 residues. CDR3 DNA is the only sequence kept; it has 30 bases, read in frame from the first base. Systemically healthy Caucasian individuals from Russia, 39 in total and aged roughly 6 to 100 years, were included as donors. About 9.8 milliliters of peripheral blood were drawn from each donor into EDTA-treated Vacutainer tubes. Ficoll-Paque density-gradient centrifugation was used to isolate PBMCs, with at least 6 million per sample. Total RNA, at least 6 micrograms per sample, was extracted from PBMCs with Trizol reagent. For every donor, flow cytometry on a PBMC aliquot measured the percentage of naive CD45RAhigh/CD27high T cells. A few counts support this clonotype. It lacks a known antigen. Base-call qualities are not available, and no considerably larger clone is one nucleotide away.

The library came from 5' RACE. Sequencing took place on an Illumina HiSeq 2500. A second PCR of roughly 6 to 11 cycles was performed with a sample-barcoded 5' primer and a J-beta primer mix. A template-switch 5' adaptor carrying 12 random nucleotides introduced a unique molecular identifier onto each TCR beta cDNA molecule. Each sample yielded at least 2.5 million CDR3-containing paired-end reads. All of the RNA was converted into first-strand cDNA using the Mint cDNA synthesis kit, with a TRBC-specific oligonucleotide serving as the primer. Following uracil-DNA glycosylase treatment, a first 18-cycle PCR with universal primers M1SS and BC2_uni_R was performed on all cDNA. The original pipeline was this. Normalization of each sample was performed by random selection of 1 million high-quality reads, each carrying a distinct molecular identifier. Reads with shared molecular identifiers were discarded instead of being binned into consensus sequences. MiTCR, with a Q25 quality threshold and the strictest error-elimination algorithm, was used for CDR3 identification, clonotype clustering and error correction. A nonparametric unseen species model with Euler transformation was used to estimate a lower bound on total TCR beta diversity. The public reads were run again by TCRdb, first through fastp at Q25 and then through MiXCR, and only productive beta chains were kept. Each entry merges the rows of one CDR3 protein and shows their most common DNA and genes. The V and J calls were determined by TCRdb, not by the authors. The sample includes around 1.5 million distinct CDR3 sequences, with about 35% observed a single time. The ten largest clones take up about 11% of the sample.

The sequence was collected from a woman aged 25-40 years in good health. Sequences were obtained from blood. The sequence links TRBV7-2 to TRBJ1-2, with the D gene not clear enough to name. The DNA sequence is as follows: TGTGCCAGCAGCTCGAAAGGCTACACCTTC. Translated, it reads CASSSKGYTF.